The 22 T cell receptor beta chains listed next were all sequenced from one sample in a study of blood T cells in healthy people across ages. A sample-barcoded 5' primer and a J-beta primer mix were used in a second PCR of roughly 7 to 11 cycles. TCRdb called the 5' RACE reads again in MiXCR, with one record for every CDR3 protein. Of approximately 880,000 distinct CDR3 sequences listed, roughly 43% are singletons. The sample consisted of blood. Receptor source: a young man in good health.

This clonotype was recorded a few times. The chain is built from TRBV20-1 and TRBJ1-5; 8 bases align to TRBD1. The germline CDR1 and CDR2 sequences are DFQATT and SNEGSKA (reference sequence). The CDR3 totals 18 residues. In nucleotides, the CDR3 is TGCAGCTCCCGGACAGGGACATCAAGAGGGAATAGCAATCAGCCCCAGCATTTT. Translation gives CSSRTGTSRGNSNQPQHF.

This clonotype turned up a few times. V usage is TRBV29-1 and J usage is TRBJ1-2; D possibly corresponds to TRBD1 (5 bases). The CDR3 runs to 14 residues. From germline, CDR1 is SQVTM and CDR2 ANQGSEA. Trimming removed 3 bases from V and 3 bases from J, with 14 bases in between. Written as DNA, the CDR3 is TGCAGCGTTGATGAGGCAGGGAGTGACTATGGCTACACCTTC. The encoded protein is CSVDEAGSDYGYTF.

This sequence joins TRBV20-1 and TRBJ2-5; 7 bases line up with TRBD1. CDR3 length equals 13 residues. V shed 6 bases and J 2 bases; nucleotides not matched to a gene: 6. Germline V CDR1 and CDR2: DFQATT, SNEGSKA (reference sequence). CDR3 DNA: TGCAGTGCCCTGGGACAGTCTCAAGAGACCCAGTACTTC. Protein: CSALGQSQETQYF.

The chain carries TRBV7-2 and TRBJ2-5; perhaps TRBD2 as D (5 bases). The CDR3 contains 13 residues. In germline, CDR1 is SGHTA, CDR2 FQGNSA. Trimming took 6 bases from V and 11 from J, leaving 19 bases between them. The CDR3 nucleotides read TGTGCCAGCAGACGTCTTAAGTCTTGGGAGCAGTACTTC. It yields the protein CASRRLKSWEQYF. The whole variable domain, filled in from reference TRBV7-2 and TRBJ2-5, reads GAGVSQSPSNKVTEKGKDVELRCDPISGHTALYWYRQSLGQGLEFLIYFQGNSAPDKSGLPSDRFSAERTGGSVSTLTIQRTQQEDSAVYLCASRRLKSWEQYFGPGTRLLVL.

This chain uses TRBV5-1 with TRBJ2-2; D gene ambiguous. The V and J ends lost 2 bases and 4 bases respectively, with 6 bases between them. This CDR3 is 13 amino acids long. Germline V lookup: CDR1 SGHRS, CDR2 YFSETQ. CDR3 sequence reads: CASSFKGTGELFF. In DNA, the CDR3 is TGCGCCAGCAGCTTCAAGGGCACCGGGGAGCTGTTTTTT.

This clonotype was observed at least ten times. This chain joins TRBV10-3 and TRBJ2-7; D is unresolved. This CDR3 is 12 amino acids long. The germline V gene encodes CDR1 ENHRY and CDR2 SYGVKD. Deletions cut 10 bases from V and 1 base from J, with 11 bases between. CDR3: CATALQSYEQYF. The CDR3 region has the DNA TGTGCCACCGCGTTGCAGTCCTACGAGCAGTACTTC.

The chain has TRBV9 and TRBJ2-3, with D unclear. The V gene lost 3 bases and the J gene lost 7 bases, with 9 bases spanning the gap. The CDR3 extends over 12 amino acids. Per the germline V gene, CDR1 is SGDLS and CDR2 is YYNGEE. CDR3 protein: CASSDRTNTQYF. The CDR3 DNA reads as TGTGCCAGCAGCGACCGAACGAATACGCAGTATTTT.

V and J are TRBV28 and TRBJ2-4; D is uncertain. With the DNA end fitting TRBJ2-7 better, the J assignment may be wrong. This CDR3 has 16 amino acids. CDR1 and CDR2 from the germline V gene are MDHEN and SYDVKM. CDR3 DNA: TGTGCCAGCAGTTTATTTACCGGGTTAGCAGCCTACGAGCAGTACTTC. Its translation is CASSLFTGLAAYEQYF.

The CDR3 region has the DNA TGTGCCAGCAGCCAAGGACGGGAAGAGACCGGGGAGCTGTTTTTT. It codes for CASSQGREETGELFF. This rearrangement joins TRBV3-1 to TRBJ2-2; D may be TRBD2 (5 bases). The CDR3 has 15 amino acids. The germline gives CDR1 LGHDT, CDR2 YNNKEL (reference sequence). The V gene lost 1 base and the J gene lost 5 bases, with 11 bases spanning the gap.

The chain is built from TRBV7-3 and TRBJ2-1; 12 nucleotides agree with TRBD2. The junction had 16 bases not matched to a gene; V was cut back by 1 base and J by 6 bases. This CDR3 spans 20 amino acids. Looked up from germline, CDR1 is SGHTA and CDR2 is FQGTGA. The CDR3 DNA is TGTGCCAGCAGCTTAAACCTTAGGCTAGCGGGGGGGATAACAACCAATGAGCAGTTCTTC. This gives the protein CASSLNLRLAGGITTNEQFF.

Comment on this clonotype: This may stem from a read error, because a much larger clone lies one nucleotide away. V is TRBV29-1 and J is TRBJ2-3, with D possibly TRBD2 on 5 matching bases. This CDR3 has 12 amino acids. Trimming took off 3 bases at V and 1 base at J, with 5 bases between the two ends. Germline V gene data show CDR1 as SQVTM and CDR2 as ANQGSEA. CDR3 sequence (DNA): TGCAGCGTTGACGGGGGCACAGATACGCAGTATTTT. This sequence encodes CSVDGGTDTQYF.

To note about this clonotype: Sequence at one end of the junction differs from germline and may be a read error. The chain employs TRBV5-1 and TRBJ2-1; no reliable D call. This CDR3 has 12 amino acids. CDR1 is SGHRS, CDR2 YFSETQ, per germline. The CDR3 nucleotides read TGTGCCAGCAGCATGGGTCACAATGAGCAGTTCTTC. Translated, it gives CASSMGHNEQFF. Full variable domain (rest looked up from reference TRBV5-1 and TRBJ2-1): KAGVTQTPRYLIKTRGQQVTLSCSPISGHRSVSWYQQTPGQGLQFLFEYFSETQRNKGNFPGRFSGRQFSNSRSEMNVSTLELGDSALYLCASSMGHNEQFFGPGTRLTVL.

The J gene is TRBJ2-1, the V gene TRBV12-3 or TRBV12-4, with D uncertain. There are 16 residues in the CDR3. V lost 3 bases and J 0 bases, leaving 12 bases between the germline ends. CDR3: CASSFSPRTSYNEQFF. DNA of the CDR3: TGTGCCAGCAGTTTCTCGCCCCGAACCTCCTACAATGAGCAGTTCTTC.

The chain combines TRBV27 with TRBJ1-6, with D maybe TRBD1 (5 bases). The V end was cut by 6 bases, the J end by 5 bases, with 11 bases between. The CDR3 covers 14 residues. In germline, CDR1 is MNHEY, CDR2 SMNVEV (reference sequence). As DNA, the CDR3 is TGTGCCAGCAGGTTTGGGGCCGATAATTCACCCCTCCACTTT. This translates into CASRFGADNSPLHF.

This clonotype was counted between two and nine times. The chain employs TRBV9 and TRBJ2-1, with 9 bases lining up with TRBD1. V gave up 7 bases and J gave up 4 bases; unmatched junction bases: 15. In germline, CDR1 is SGDLS, CDR2 YYNGEE. This CDR3 has 17 amino acids. The CDR3 protein is CASFDRDRDRLYNEQFF. Written as DNA, the CDR3 is TGTGCCAGCTTTGACAGGGACAGGGACCGATTATACAATGAGCAGTTCTTC.

This chain connects TRBV5-5 to TRBJ1-4; TRBD1 might be the D (6 bases). The V gene's germline CDR1 is SGHKS and CDR2 YYEKEE (reference sequence). Trimming took off 4 bases at V and 3 bases at J, with 10 bases between the two ends. CDR3 length: 14 amino acids. The DNA of the CDR3 is TGTGCCAGCAGCAGGACAGTGGCTAATGAAAAACTGTTTTTT. Translating gives CASSRTVANEKLFF.

The chain employs TRBV7-9 and TRBJ1-2; TRBD1 matches 7 bases. CDR1 and CDR2 from the germline V gene are SEHNR and FQNEAQ (reference sequence). The V gene end was trimmed by 4 bases and the J gene end by 2 bases; junction bases not matched to a gene: 10. This CDR3 has 16 amino acids. The CDR3 is CASSSGRQGRNYGYTF. The CDR3 DNA reads as TGTGCCAGCAGCTCCGGGCGACAGGGCCGGAACTATGGCTACACCTTC.

In its sample, this clonotype was seen a few times. J is TRBJ2-1 and V is TRBV2, with TRBD1 matching 8 bases. The CDR3 is 12 residues long. V gave up 6 bases and J gave up 6 bases; unmatched junction bases: 1. Per germline, CDR1 SNHLY and CDR2 FYNNEI. CDR3 residues: CASRGQVNEQFF. The CDR3 bases are TGTGCCAGCAGGGGACAGGTCAATGAGCAGTTCTTC.

The V gene is TRBV5-1, the J gene TRBJ2-1; 8 bases align to TRBD1. The CDR3 spans 15 residues. From germline, CDR1 is SGHRS and CDR2 YFSETQ. The ends lost 2 bases at V and 8 bases at J; junction bases unmatched: 9. CDR3 DNA sequence: TGCGCCAGCAGCTTCGGACAGGGAGGTATACATGAGCAGTTCTTC. Its protein product is CASSFGQGGIHEQFF.

The chain employs TRBV7-9 and TRBJ2-5; TRBD1 aligns across 11 bases. The V gene's germline CDR1 is SEHNR and CDR2 FQNEAQ (reference sequence). CDR3 length: 16 residues. V dropped 9 bases and J dropped 2; count of bases not matched to a gene: 11. The CDR3 DNA sequence: TGTGCCAGTAGCCGGGGGGACAGGGGGGTTCAAGAGACCCAGTACTTC. It specifies CASSRGDRGVQETQYF. Filled out from reference TRBV7-9 and TRBJ2-5, the complete variable domain reads DTGVSQNPRHKITKRGQNVTFRCDPISEHNRLYWYRQTLGQGPEFLTYFQNEAQLEKSRLLSDRFSAERPKGSFSTLEIQRTEQGDSAMYLCASSRGDRGVQETQYFGPGTRLLVL.

This rearrangement joins TRBV27 to TRBJ1-2; 8 nucleotides align to TRBD1. Per germline, CDR1 MNHEY and CDR2 SMNVEV (reference sequence). V lost 2 bases to trimming and J lost 1 base; unmatched junction nucleotides: 9. There are 17 residues in the CDR3. CDR3 loop: CASSLRPGQGFNYGYTF. The CDR3 DNA reads as TGTGCCAGCAGTTTAAGACCAGGACAGGGATTTAACTATGGCTACACCTTC.

This chain connects TRBV27 to TRBJ2-7; 10 positions agree with TRBD2. This CDR3 is 14 amino acids long. The V and J ends lost 6 bases and 3 bases, in that order; junction bases with no gene match: 5. Germline lookup yields CDR1 MNHEY and CDR2 SMNVEV (reference sequence). CDR3 sequence reads: CASRGSGGLYEQYF. The CDR3 region has the DNA TGTGCCAGCAGGGGTAGCGGGGGGCTCTACGAGCAGTACTTC.